The next 18 T cell receptor beta chains were all read from a single sample in a study of T cell responses to AZD1222 COVID-19 vaccine. The method was immunoSEQ multiplex PCR; TCRdb's version includes in-frame clones alone and lacks a portion of them. Among around 45,000 clones listed, less than 95% were seen once. The specimen was peripheral blood, collected 28 days after the second AZD1222 dose. The receptors shown here come from an adult who received the AZD1222 COVID-19 vaccine.

V gene TRBV5-1 combines with J gene TRBJ1-2; TRBD1 aligns across 8 bases. The CDR3 has 14 amino acids. CDR1 SGHRS and CDR2 YFSETQ come from the germline V gene. V lost 4 bases to trimming and J lost 4 bases; unmatched junction nucleotides: 6. The CDR3 bases are TGCGCCAGCAGCCCTCAGGGGGCTGGCTATGGCTACACCTTC. It is translated as CASSPQGAGYGYTF.

The chain couples TRBV28 to TRBJ1-5; weak D call: TRBD1 (5 bases). V lost 3 bases to trimming and J lost 4 bases, with 10 bases between them. CDR3 length: 14 residues. CDR1 is MDHEN, CDR2 SYDVKM, per germline. The CDR3 loop reads CASSLGQGNQPQHF. DNA for the CDR3: TGTGCCAGCAGTTTGGGGCAGGGTAATCAGCCCCAGCATTTT. The complete variable domain, with remaining parts taken from reference TRBV28 and TRBJ1-5, reads DVKVTQSSRYLVKRTGEKVFLECVQDMDHENMFWYRQDPGLGLRLIYFSYDVKMKEKGDIPEGYSVSREKKERFSLILESASTNQTSMYLCASSLGQGNQPQHFGDGTRLSIL.

The gene calls are TRBV30 and TRBJ1-1; 7 bases align to TRBD1. V lost 0 bases, J lost 4 bases, and 2 bases stayed unmatched. This CDR3 spans 13 amino acids. CDR1 and CDR2 (germline): GTSNPN, SVGIG (reference sequence). Here the CDR3 reads CAWSVPGGTEAFF. CDR3 bases: TGTGCCTGGAGTGTACCAGGGGGCACTGAAGCTTTCTTT.

V gene TRBV6-2 or TRBV6-3 combines with J gene TRBJ1-5; 8 bases agree with TRBD1. Germline loops: CDR1 MNHEY, CDR2 SVGEGT. Trimming took 5 bases from V and 6 from J; bases not matched to a gene: 12. The CDR3 is made up of 16 amino acids. CDR3 nucleotide sequence: TGTGCCAGCAGTGCGCGGGACAGGTGGGCGATTCAGCCCCAGCATTTT. It specifies CASSARDRWAIQPQHF.

This chain uses TRBV30 with TRBJ1-1; TRBD1 might be the D (5 bases). The CDR3 runs 13 residues. With 2 bases removed from V and 5 bases from J, the gap between germline ends came to 12 bases. Per the germline V gene, CDR1 is GTSNPN and CDR2 is SVGIG (reference sequence). The CDR3 DNA reads as TGTGCCTGGAGTCCTACGCGGGGGACTGAAGCTTTCTTT. Protein: CAWSPTRGTEAFF.

The chain employs TRBV6-2 or TRBV6-3 and TRBJ1-2, with D perhaps TRBD1 (5 bases). V was pared by 5 bases and J by 2 bases, with 9 bases between. Germline CDR1 is MNHEY and CDR2 is SVGEGT. CDR3 length equals 13 residues. This chain's CDR3 is CASSRAGNYGYTF. In DNA form, the CDR3 reads TGTGCCAGCAGTAGGGCAGGGAACTATGGCTACACCTTC.

J is TRBJ1-6 and V is TRBV19; 9 bases agree with TRBD1. Trimming removed 9 bases from V and 10 bases from J; junction bases left unmatched: 10. CDR1 and CDR2 (germline): LNHDA, SQIVND (reference sequence). The CDR3 spans 14 residues. The CDR3 nucleotides are TGTGCCAGCGAGGGGGGACAGGGAGGGTCACCCCTCCACTTT. This encodes CASEGGQGGSPLHF.

V usage is TRBV5-5 and J usage is TRBJ2-7, with 8 bases identical to TRBD1. The germline V gene encodes CDR1 SGHKS and CDR2 YYEKEE (reference sequence). After removal of 3 bases from V and 2 bases from J, the junction contained 4 bases not matched to a gene. The CDR3 spans 14 residues. The CDR3 DNA is TGTGCCAGCAGCTCAACGACAGGGGCCTACGAGCAGTACTTC. It translates to CASSSTTGAYEQYF.

This sequence joins TRBV6-1 and TRBJ1-5; the D gene is possibly TRBD1 (5 bases). V was shortened by 4 bases and J by 4 bases, with 17 bases between the two germline ends. The CDR3 covers 16 residues. CDR1 MNHNS and CDR2 SASEGT come from the germline V gene. The CDR3 region is CASSVRRDRKNQPQHF. CDR3 DNA sequence: TGTGCCAGCAGTGTTCGCCGGGACCGGAAGAATCAGCCCCAGCATTTT.

V usage is TRBV10-3 and J usage is TRBJ2-3; tentative D call: TRBD2 (6 bases). The germline CDR1 and CDR2 sequences are ENHRY and SYGVKD. This CDR3 spans 17 amino acids. With 0 bases removed from V and 1 base from J, the gap between germline ends came to 14 bases. CDR3 in amino acids: CAISESLVGGRTDTQYF. DNA for the CDR3: TGTGCCATCAGTGAGTCTCTGGTGGGGGGACGCACAGATACGCAGTATTTT.

The chain uses TRBV6-5 and TRBJ2-2; TRBD1 is a possible D gene (6 bases). Between the trimmed V and J ends, which lost 2 bases and 7 bases, there was a span of 11 bases. CDR1 MNHEY and CDR2 SVGAGI come from the germline V gene. The CDR3 runs to 14 residues. The chain's CDR3 is CASSYGTFGGELFF. Here the CDR3 DNA reads TGTGCCAGCAGTTACGGGACATTCGGCGGGGAGCTGTTTTTT.

J is TRBJ2-2 and V is TRBV19, with no clear D. With 7 bases removed from V and 1 base from J, the gap between germline ends came to 10 bases. This CDR3 is 14 amino acids long. Germline V gives CDR1 LNHDA, CDR2 SQIVND (reference sequence). The CDR3 DNA reads as TGTGCCAGTACTCATCAAAAGAACACCGGGGAGCTGTTTTTT. Its translation is CASTHQKNTGELFF.

The J gene is TRBJ2-7, the V gene TRBV3-1 (or the pseudogene TRBV3-2); the D is unclear. The CDR3 extends over 11 amino acids. Germline V gives CDR1 LGHDT, CDR2 YNNKEL (reference sequence). Trimming shortened V by 5 bases and J by 3 bases, and 5 bases separated the two germline ends. The CDR3: CASSYHYEQYF. The CDR3 DNA sequence: TGTGCCAGCAGCTACCACTACGAGCAGTACTTC.

The V and J genes are TRBV30 and TRBJ1-6, with D tentatively TRBD1 (6 bases). The CDR3 totals 16 residues. Trimming pared 0 bases from V and 8 bases from J, leaving 17 bases between. Germline V gives CDR1 GTSNPN, CDR2 SVGIG (reference sequence). DNA for the CDR3: TGTGCCTGGAGTGTAGGTATCTGGACAGAGGATTCACCCCTCCACTTT. Translated: CAWSVGIWTEDSPLHF.

The J gene is TRBJ2-7, the V gene TRBV4-1; the D call may be TRBD1 or TRBD2 (5 bases each). The CDR3 extends over 15 amino acids. The V and J ends lost 1 base and 2 bases respectively, with 12 bases between them. The V gene's germline CDR1 is MGHRA and CDR2 YSYEKL. CDR3 nucleotides: TGCGCCAGCAGCCAAGTGCCGGGGCGTCCCTACGAGCAGTACTTC. Translated: CASSQVPGRPYEQYF.

This clone showed up just once. This chain joins TRBV2 and TRBJ1-1, with 7 bases lining up with TRBD1. Germline V gives CDR1 SNHLY, CDR2 FYNNEI. The V gene end was trimmed by 7 bases and the J gene end by 1 base; junction bases not matched to a gene: 3. The CDR3 contains 13 residues. The CDR3 reads CASTRTGNTEAFF. The DNA for the CDR3 is TGTGCCAGCACCAGGACAGGGAACACTGAAGCTTTCTTT.

The chain employs TRBV12-5 and TRBJ1-3; 8 nucleotides align to TRBD1. V lost 6 bases, J lost 4 bases, and 11 bases stayed unmatched. This CDR3 is 16 amino acids long. CDR1 is LGHNT and CDR2 is FRNRAP in the germline V gene. DNA for the CDR3: TGTGCTAGTGGCCGGACAGGGAGCATAACAGGAAACACCATATATTTT. This sequence encodes CASGRTGSITGNTIYF.

Only one count was recorded for this clone. V gene TRBV6-6 combines with J gene TRBJ1-5, with D perhaps matching TRBD1 (5 bases). The ends were cut back, 5 bases at V and 0 bases at J, with 14 bases in the middle. The germline V gene has CDR1 MNHNY and CDR2 SVGAGI (reference sequence). This CDR3 is built from 16 residues. CDR3 bases: TGTGCCAGCAGTCGTAGGGGTGCATATAGCAATCAGCCCCAGCATTTT. This translates into CASSRRGAYSNQPQHF.